The 23 T cell receptor beta chains below were found in one sample sequenced in a study of beta chain features in type 1 diabetes. Expressed TCRB transcripts were sequenced after all isolated RNA was converted to cDNA. Profiled with immunoSEQ multiplex PCR; TCRdb holds only in-frame clones, not every one. The sample has 200,000 to 250,000 clones; more than 65% are singletons. The sample comprised naive CD4+ T cells from blood. Every receptor here comes from a man younger than 45 in good health.

This chain connects TRBV29-1 to TRBJ2-3; D is undetermined. The CDR3 is 12 residues long. Trimming stripped 3 bases from V and 0 bases from J, with 4 bases between. Germline values: CDR1 SQVTM, CDR2 ANQGSEA. The CDR3 reads CSVEVSTDTQYF. The CDR3 nucleotides are TGCAGCGTTGAGGTCAGCACAGATACGCAGTATTTT.

The chain combines TRBV29-1 with TRBJ2-5; D perhaps matches TRBD2 (5 bases). CDR3 size: 11 residues. In germline, CDR1 is SQVTM, CDR2 ANQGSEA. Trimming cost V 4 bases and J 3 bases, with 6 bases left between them. This chain's CDR3 is CSVGEKETQYF. DNA for the CDR3: TGCAGCGTTGGGGAGAAAGAGACCCAGTACTTC.

J is TRBJ2-1 and V is TRBV29-1; TRBD2 matches at 7 bases. Trimming cost V 4 bases and J 15 bases; bases outside gene matches: 12. The length of the CDR3 is 12 residues. The V gene's germline CDR1 is SQVTM and CDR2 ANQGSEA. The CDR3 region has the DNA TGCAGCGTTGTCGGAACCGGCGGGAGTCGGTTCTTC. This gives the protein CSVVGTGGSRFF.

V gene TRBV5-6 combines with J gene TRBJ2-3; 9 bases map to TRBD1. The CDR3 covers 16 residues. V lost 0 bases and J lost 4; bases outside the gene matches: 6. Germline V gene lookup returns CDR1 SGHDT and CDR2 YYEEEE. The DNA for the CDR3 is TGTGCCAGCAGCTTGGTAGGGACAGGGATCTCAGATACGCAGTATTTT. Its translation: CASSLVGTGISDTQYF. Supplemented by reference TRBV5-6 and TRBJ2-3, the full variable domain reads DAGVTQSPTHLIKTRGQQVTLRCSPKSGHDTVSWYQQALGQGPQFIFQYYEEEERQRGNFPDRFSGHQFPNYSSELNVNALLLGDSALYLCASSLVGTGISDTQYFGPGTRLTVL.

V and J are TRBV4-1 and TRBJ1-1; D may be TRBD1 (6 bases). V was pared by 0 bases and J by 5 bases, with 13 bases between. Germline lookup yields CDR1 MGHRA and CDR2 YSYEKL. The CDR3 runs to 15 residues. CDR3 amino acids: CASSQEGVGGTEAFF. The CDR3 bases are TGCGCCAGCAGCCAAGAGGGAGTAGGGGGGACTGAAGCTTTCTTT.

This chain joins TRBV5-1 and TRBJ2-3; possibly TRBD2 for D (6 bases). The V gene lost 7 bases and the J gene lost 0 bases, with 15 bases spanning the gap. The CDR3 extends over 15 amino acids. Germline V gene data show CDR1 as SGHRS and CDR2 as YFSETQ. The CDR3 sequence: CASRERRASTDTQYF. The CDR3 bases are TGCGCCAGCCGGGAGCGTCGCGCTAGCACAGATACGCAGTATTTT. The full variable domain, in which reference TRBV5-1 and TRBJ2-3 provide the parts outside the CDR3, is KAGVTQTPRYLIKTRGQQVTLSCSPISGHRSVSWYQQTPGQGLQFLFEYFSETQRNKGNFPGRFSGRQFSNSRSEMNVSTLELGDSALYLCASRERRASTDTQYFGPGTRLTVL.

This clone appeared a few times. The rearrangement links TRBV29-1 to TRBJ2-1, with unresolved D. Germline-derived CDR1 and CDR2 are SQVTM and ANQGSEA. V gave up 6 bases and J gave up 2 bases, with 8 bases separating them. CDR3 size: 12 residues. The CDR3 protein is CSVAVTYNEQFF. DNA for the CDR3: TGCAGCGTAGCTGTAACCTACAATGAGCAGTTCTTC.

With regard to this clone: The sample has other DNA sequences that encode this CDR3 too. This chain uses TRBV30 with TRBJ2-5; D uncertain. Trimming removed 3 bases from V and 2 bases from J, with 4 bases in between. CDR3 size: 11 residues. CDR1 is GTSNPN, CDR2 SVGIG, per germline (reference sequence). CDR3 DNA sequence: TGTGCCTGGAGCGAGCAAGAGACCCAGTACTTC. Protein sequence: CAWSEQETQYF.

The chain uses TRBV2 and TRBJ2-1, with D possibly TRBD2 on 5 matching bases. Deletions cut 5 bases from V and 0 bases from J, with 8 bases between. The CDR3 runs 14 residues. CDR1 is SNHLY, CDR2 FYNNEI, per germline. CDR3 loop: CASSRGYSYNEQFF. As DNA, the CDR3 is TGTGCCAGCAGTCGGGGATACTCCTACAATGAGCAGTTCTTC.

The V gene is TRBV10-2, the J gene TRBJ2-7; no clear D. The CDR3 has 13 residues. Trimming stripped 2 bases from V and 0 bases from J, with 5 bases between. Germline assignment: CDR1 WSHSY and CDR2 SAAADI. The CDR3 sequence: CASSEGISYEQYF. The CDR3 DNA sequence: TGCGCCAGCAGTGAGGGGATCTCCTACGAGCAGTACTTC.

The V and J genes are TRBV7-2 and TRBJ2-7; D is unresolved. Germline assignment: CDR1 SGHTA and CDR2 FQGNSA. Between the trimmed V and J ends, which lost 2 bases and 5 bases, there was a span of 16 bases. The CDR3 consists of 15 residues. CDR3 region: CASSLSWVKSDEQYF. The CDR3 bases are TGTGCCAGCAGCTTATCGTGGGTCAAAAGCGACGAGCAGTACTTC.

The rearrangement joins TRBV9 to TRBJ1-2; 8 positions match TRBD1. The germline V gene encodes CDR1 SGDLS and CDR2 YYNGEE. The CDR3 sequence is 14 residues long. V dropped 4 bases and J dropped 7; count of bases not matched to a gene: 9. The DNA of the CDR3 is TGTGCCAGCAGCTCCAGGGGGCAAGGGGGTGGCTACACCTTC. It codes for CASSSRGQGGGYTF.

This clone was found once. The chain recombines TRBV7-2 with TRBJ1-2; weak D call: TRBD1 (6 bases). Per the germline V gene, CDR1 is SGHTA and CDR2 is FQGNSA. The V gene lost 4 bases and the J gene lost 8 bases, with 14 bases spanning the gap. CDR3 length: 13 amino acids. This CDR3 reads CASSWSPGGGYTF. CDR3 nucleotide sequence: TGTGCCAGCAGCTGGAGTCCCGGGGGCGGCTACACCTTC.

This clone has just one count. The gene calls are TRBV7-2 and TRBJ2-3, with TRBD1 matching 8 bases. V lost 2 bases, J lost 4 bases, and 5 bases stayed unmatched. Germline V CDR1 and CDR2: SGHTA, FQGNSA. The CDR3 spans 15 residues. CDR3 DNA: TGTGCCAGCAGCTTAAGAGGACAGGGTGCAGATACGCAGTATTTT. This codes for CASSLRGQGADTQYF.

The gene calls are TRBV29-1 and TRBJ1-1, with D maybe TRBD1 (6 bases). The V end lost 6 bases, the J end lost 0 bases, and 14 bases lay between the germline ends. Germline V gives CDR1 SQVTM, CDR2 ANQGSEA. The CDR3 contains 14 residues. The DNA of the CDR3 is TGCAGCGTAGGCGTGGGGGCTCTGAACACTGAAGCTTTCTTT. This sequence encodes CSVGVGALNTEAFF. Drawing the rest from reference TRBV29-1 and TRBJ1-1, the complete variable domain is SAVISQKPSRDICQRGTSLTIQCQVDSQVTMMFWYRQQPGQSLTLIATANQGSEATYESGFVIDKFPISRPNLTFSTLTVSNMSPEDSSIYLCSVGVGALNTEAFFGQGTRLTVV.

The chain joins TRBV7-2 to TRBJ2-1; 10 bases map to TRBD2. J gave up 6 bases and V 5 bases, and 7 bases lay outside the gene matches. Germline CDR1 reads SGHTA; CDR2 reads FQGNSA. The CDR3 is made up of 15 amino acids. Here the CDR3 DNA reads TGTGCCAGCAGCCCCAGCGGGGGGGCCTTCAATGAGCAGTTCTTC. Encoded protein: CASSPSGGAFNEQFF. The whole variable domain, filled in from reference TRBV7-2 and TRBJ2-1, reads GAGVSQSPSNKVTEKGKDVELRCDPISGHTALYWYRQSLGQGLEFLIYFQGNSAPDKSGLPSDRFSAERTGGSVSTLTIQRTQQEDSAVYLCASSPSGGAFNEQFFGPGTRLTVL.

This chain uses TRBV4-3 with TRBJ2-7, with a possible D match to TRBD1 (6 bases). The CDR3 is made up of 16 amino acids. Germline V gene sequence: CDR1 LGHNA, CDR2 YSLEER. V dropped 0 bases and J dropped 0 bases, with 12 bases sitting between them. In DNA, the CDR3 is TGCGCCAGCAGCCAAGATCAGGGGACCTTCTCCTACGAGCAGTACTTC. It is translated as CASSQDQGTFSYEQYF.

V and J are TRBV30 and TRBJ1-2; a weak D match, TRBD1 (6 bases). There are 12 residues in the CDR3. Per germline, CDR1 GTSNPN and CDR2 SVGIG (reference sequence). V was pared by 8 bases and J by 8 bases, with 18 bases between. The CDR3 DNA reads as TGTGCCGGCCTCTCGGGGGCTAACGGCTACACCTTC. This gives the protein CAGLSGANGYTF.

This CDR3 reads CAWNQGHEQYF. CDR3 DNA: TGTGCCTGGAACCAGGGCCACGAGCAGTACTTC. The chain has TRBV30 and TRBJ2-7; the D gene is possibly TRBD1 (5 bases). The CDR3 has 11 residues. Germline lookup yields CDR1 GTSNPN and CDR2 SVGIG (reference sequence). V lost 4 bases, J lost 5 bases, and 9 bases lay in between.

This sequence joins TRBV6-5 and TRBJ2-7; 10 bases match TRBD2. The CDR3 extends over 14 amino acids. V gave up 7 bases and J gave up 3 bases; unmatched junction bases: 6. Germline V lookup: CDR1 MNHEY, CDR2 SVGAGI. The CDR3 loop reads CASTLLAGDYEQYF. The CDR3 region has the DNA TGTGCCAGCACCCTCCTAGCGGGAGACTACGAGCAGTACTTC.

This chain links TRBV5-1 with TRBJ2-7; weak D call: TRBD2 (5 bases). The CDR3 totals 14 residues. V was clipped by 0 bases and J by 2 bases, with 9 bases between them. Germline loops: CDR1 SGHRS, CDR2 YFSETQ. The CDR3 loop is CASSLGRAAYEQYF. CDR3 bases: TGCGCCAGCAGCTTGGGGCGGGCCGCCTACGAGCAGTACTTC. The full variable domain, its missing parts supplied by reference TRBV5-1 and TRBJ2-7, is KAGVTQTPRYLIKTRGQQVTLSCSPISGHRSVSWYQQTPGQGLQFLFEYFSETQRNKGNFPGRFSGRQFSNSRSEMNVSTLELGDSALYLCASSLGRAAYEQYFGPGTRLTVT.

This chain connects TRBV29-1 to TRBJ1-1; TRBD1 agrees at 8 bases. This CDR3 has 13 amino acids. Germline loops: CDR1 SQVTM, CDR2 ANQGSEA. Trimming took 8 bases from V and 2 from J; bases not matched to a gene: 7. The CDR3 DNA sequence: TGCAGCTCGGAGGACAGGGTTAACACTGAAGCTTTCTTT. This gives the protein CSSEDRVNTEAFF.

In its sample, this clone was seen once. Within the sample, other DNA sequences also encode this same CDR3. The chain combines TRBV30 with TRBJ1-5, with no clear D. CDR3 length: 14 residues. Germline V gene data show CDR1 as GTSNPN and CDR2 as SVGIG (reference sequence). The germline V and J ends were trimmed by 3 bases and 0 bases, with 9 bases remaining between them. DNA of the CDR3: TGTGCCTGGAGCCCAGGCTATAGCAATCAGCCCCAGCATTTT. It translates to CAWSPGYSNQPQHF. Full variable domain (rest looked up from reference TRBV30 and TRBJ1-5): SQTIHQWPATLVQPVGSPLSLECTVEGTSNPNLYWYRQAAGRGLQLLFYSVGIGQISSEVPQNLSASRPQDRQFILSSKKLLLSDSGFYLCAWSPGYSNQPQHFGDGTRLSIL.